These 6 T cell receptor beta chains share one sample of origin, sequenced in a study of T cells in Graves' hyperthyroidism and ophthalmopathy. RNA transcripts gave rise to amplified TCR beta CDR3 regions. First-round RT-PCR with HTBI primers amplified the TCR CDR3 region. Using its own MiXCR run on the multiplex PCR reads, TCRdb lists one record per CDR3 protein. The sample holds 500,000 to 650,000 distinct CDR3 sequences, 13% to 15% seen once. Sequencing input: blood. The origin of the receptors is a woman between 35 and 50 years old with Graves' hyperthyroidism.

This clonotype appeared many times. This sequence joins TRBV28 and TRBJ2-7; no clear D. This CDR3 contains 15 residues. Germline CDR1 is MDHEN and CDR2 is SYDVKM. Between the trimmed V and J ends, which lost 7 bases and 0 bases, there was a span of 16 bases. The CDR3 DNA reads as TGTGCCAGCACCCTGGCTGGCGGAAGCTCCTACGAGCAGTACTTC. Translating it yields CASTLAGGSSYEQYF. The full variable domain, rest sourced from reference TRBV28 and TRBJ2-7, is DVKVTQSSRYLVKRTGEKVFLECVQDMDHENMFWYRQDPGLGLRLIYFSYDVKMKEKGDIPEGYSVSREKKERFSLILESASTNQTSMYLCASTLAGGSSYEQYFGPGTRLTVT.

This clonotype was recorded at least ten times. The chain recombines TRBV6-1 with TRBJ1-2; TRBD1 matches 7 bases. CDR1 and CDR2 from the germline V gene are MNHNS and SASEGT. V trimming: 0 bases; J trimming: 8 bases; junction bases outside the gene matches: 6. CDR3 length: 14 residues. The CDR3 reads CASSEATGPGGYTF. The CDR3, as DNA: TGTGCCAGCAGTGAAGCGACAGGGCCAGGAGGCTACACCTTC.

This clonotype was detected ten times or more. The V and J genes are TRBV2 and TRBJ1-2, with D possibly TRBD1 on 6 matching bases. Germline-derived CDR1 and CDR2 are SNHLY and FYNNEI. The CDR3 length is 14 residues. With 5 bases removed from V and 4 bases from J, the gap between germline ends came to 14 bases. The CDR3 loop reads CASSISQGIYGYTF. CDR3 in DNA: TGTGCCAGCAGTATTTCCCAGGGGATCTATGGCTACACCTTC.

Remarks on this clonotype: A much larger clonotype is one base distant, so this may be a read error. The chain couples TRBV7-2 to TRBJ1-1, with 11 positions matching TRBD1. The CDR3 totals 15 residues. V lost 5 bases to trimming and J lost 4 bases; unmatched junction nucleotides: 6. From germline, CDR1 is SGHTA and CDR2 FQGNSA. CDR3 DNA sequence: TGTGCCAGCAGCCCGGGACAGGGGGTTAGCACTGAAGCTTTCTTT. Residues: CASSPGQGVSTEAFF. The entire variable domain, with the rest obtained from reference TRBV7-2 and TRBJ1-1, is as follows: GAGVSQSPSNKVTEKGKDVELRCDPISGHTALYWYRQSLGQGLEFLIYFQGNSAPDKSGLPSDRFSAERTGGSVSTLTIQRTQQEDSAVYLCASSPGQGVSTEAFFGQGTRLTVV.

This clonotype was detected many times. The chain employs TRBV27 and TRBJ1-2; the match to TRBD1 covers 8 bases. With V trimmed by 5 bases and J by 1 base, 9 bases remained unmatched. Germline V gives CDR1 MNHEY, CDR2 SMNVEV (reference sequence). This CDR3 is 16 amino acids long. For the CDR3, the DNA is TGTGCCAGCAGTCGAGAGCCGGGACAGGATAACTATGGCTACACCTTC. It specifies CASSREPGQDNYGYTF.

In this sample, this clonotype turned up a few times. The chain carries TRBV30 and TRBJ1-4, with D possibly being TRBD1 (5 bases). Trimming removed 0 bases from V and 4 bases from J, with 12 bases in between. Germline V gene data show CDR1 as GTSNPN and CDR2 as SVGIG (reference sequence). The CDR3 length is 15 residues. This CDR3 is CAWSVRGRVNEKLFF. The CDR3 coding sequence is TGTGCCTGGAGTGTAAGGGGCAGGGTTAATGAAAAACTGTTTTTT.